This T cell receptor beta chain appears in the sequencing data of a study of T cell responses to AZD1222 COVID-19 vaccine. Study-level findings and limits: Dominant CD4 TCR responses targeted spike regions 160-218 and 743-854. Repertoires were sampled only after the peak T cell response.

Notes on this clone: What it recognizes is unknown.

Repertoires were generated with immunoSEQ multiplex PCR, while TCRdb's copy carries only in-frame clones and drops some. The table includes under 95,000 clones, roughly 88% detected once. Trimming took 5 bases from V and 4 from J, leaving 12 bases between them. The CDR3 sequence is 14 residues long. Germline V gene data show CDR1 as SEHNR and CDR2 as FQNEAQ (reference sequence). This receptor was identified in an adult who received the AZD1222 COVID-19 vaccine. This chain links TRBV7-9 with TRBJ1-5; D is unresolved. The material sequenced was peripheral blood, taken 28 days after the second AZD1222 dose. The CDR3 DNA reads TGTGCCAGCAGCGTGGGCGAAGGGAATCAGCCCCAGCATTTT. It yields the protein CASSVGEGNQPQHF.